This T cell receptor beta chain was sequenced for a study of blood T cell repertoires in COVID-19. The authors' processing: Amplified reference gene primers provided the basis for estimating nucleated cell counts. Measured with immunoSEQ multiplex PCR; TCRdb has only the in-frame clones, and not every one. V and J calls and clone size come straight from that table; D and trimming were deduced from the DNA. This table has some 110,000 clones, 80% to 85% appearing once. V lost 4 bases to trimming and J lost 4 bases, with 21 bases between them. The germline CDR1 and CDR2 sequences are SGHDT and YYEEEE. The CDR3 runs to 16 residues.

This clonotype originated in a man in his sixties or seventies with acute or convalescent COVID-19. The sample taken for sequencing was peripheral blood. The chain employs TRBV5-6 and TRBJ2-7, with a weak D call TRBD2 (6 bases). The CDR3 region has the DNA TGTGCCAGCAGCGGGGGAGGCGGATCAAGAACTTACGAGCAGTACTTC. This gives the protein CASSGGGGSRTYEQYF.